One TCR beta chain is described in this entry. This sample was taken from a study of control samples from healthy donors and cancer patients. The V and J ends lost 5 bases and 1 base, in that order; junction bases with no gene match: 2. CDR3 length equals 13 residues. Germline V CDR1 and CDR2: SGHDT, YYEEEE. Using immunoSEQ multiplex PCR, the repertoire was profiled, and TCRdb retains in-frame clones only, with some absent. The data hold over 70,000 clones, with 85% to 90% observed a single time. This TCR was sampled from a woman aged 55-75 years in good health. Sequenced sample: blood. The J gene is TRBJ1-1, the V gene TRBV5-6; 7 bases align to TRBD1. The CDR3 DNA follows: TGTGCCAGCAGTAGGACAGGGAACACTGAAGCTTTCTTT. Amino acid sequence: CASSRTGNTEAFF.